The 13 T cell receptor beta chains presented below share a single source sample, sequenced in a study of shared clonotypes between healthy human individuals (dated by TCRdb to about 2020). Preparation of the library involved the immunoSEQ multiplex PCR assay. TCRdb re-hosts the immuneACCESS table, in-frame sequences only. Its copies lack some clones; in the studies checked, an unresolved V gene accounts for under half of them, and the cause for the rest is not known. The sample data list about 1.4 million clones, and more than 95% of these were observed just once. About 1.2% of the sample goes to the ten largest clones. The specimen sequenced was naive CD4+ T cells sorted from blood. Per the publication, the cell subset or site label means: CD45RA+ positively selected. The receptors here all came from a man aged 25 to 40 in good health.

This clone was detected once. The CDR3 DNA sequence: TGTGCCAGCAGCTTAGAACAGGGTCCTTACGAGCAGTACTTC. This sequence encodes CASSLEQGPYEQYF. The chain couples TRBV7-6 to TRBJ2-7; perhaps TRBD1 as D (6 bases). The CDR3 totals 14 residues. From germline, CDR1 is SGHVS and CDR2 FNYEAQ. The germline V and J ends were trimmed by 1 base and 4 bases, with 11 bases remaining between them.

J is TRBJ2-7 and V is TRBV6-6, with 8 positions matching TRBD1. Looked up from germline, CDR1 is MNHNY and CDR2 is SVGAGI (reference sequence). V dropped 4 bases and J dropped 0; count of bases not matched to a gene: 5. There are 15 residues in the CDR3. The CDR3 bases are TGTGCCAGCAGTTCCTCGGGACAGGTCTCCTACGAGCAGTACTTC. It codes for CASSSSGQVSYEQYF.

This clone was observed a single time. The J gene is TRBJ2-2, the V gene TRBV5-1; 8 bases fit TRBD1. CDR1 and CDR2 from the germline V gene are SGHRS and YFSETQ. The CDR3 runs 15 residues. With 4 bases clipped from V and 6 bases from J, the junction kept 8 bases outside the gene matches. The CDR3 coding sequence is TGCGCCAGCAGCCGGGGACAGGTTATACCCGGGGAGCTGTTTTTT. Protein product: CASSRGQVIPGELFF. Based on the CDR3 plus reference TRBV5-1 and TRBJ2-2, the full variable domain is KAGVTQTPRYLIKTRGQQVTLSCSPISGHRSVSWYQQTPGQGLQFLFEYFSETQRNKGNFPGRFSGRQFSNSRSEMNVSTLELGDSALYLCASSRGQVIPGELFFGEGSRLTVL.

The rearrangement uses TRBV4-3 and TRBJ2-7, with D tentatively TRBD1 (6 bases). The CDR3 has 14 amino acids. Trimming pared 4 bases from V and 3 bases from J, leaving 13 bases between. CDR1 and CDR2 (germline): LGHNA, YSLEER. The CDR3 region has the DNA TGCGCCAGCAGCCCGAGGACAGACTACTACGAGCAGTACTTC. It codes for CASSPRTDYYEQYF.

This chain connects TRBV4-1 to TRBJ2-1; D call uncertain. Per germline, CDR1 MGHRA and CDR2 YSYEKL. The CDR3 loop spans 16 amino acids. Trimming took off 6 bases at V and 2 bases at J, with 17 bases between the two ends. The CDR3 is CASSFIDDPTYNEQFF. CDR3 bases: TGCGCCAGCAGTTTTATCGACGACCCAACCTACAATGAGCAGTTCTTC.

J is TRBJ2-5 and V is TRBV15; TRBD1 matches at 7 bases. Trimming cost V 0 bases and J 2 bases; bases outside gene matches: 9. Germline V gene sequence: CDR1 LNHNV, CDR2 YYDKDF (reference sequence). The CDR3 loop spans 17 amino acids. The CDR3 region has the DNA TGTGCCACCAGCAGAGATATCGGGACAGCTTTTCAAGAGACCCAGTACTTC. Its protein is CATSRDIGTAFQETQYF.

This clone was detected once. CDR3: CSVPTAGPSYNEQFF. The CDR3 nucleotides are TGCAGCGTTCCTACTGCGGGTCCGTCCTACAATGAGCAGTTCTTC. This chain connects TRBV29-1 to TRBJ2-1; possible D gene TRBD2, 5 bases. The V gene lost 5 bases and the J gene lost 1 base, with 15 bases spanning the gap. CDR1 SQVTM and CDR2 ANQGSEA come from the germline V gene. The CDR3 loop spans 15 amino acids.

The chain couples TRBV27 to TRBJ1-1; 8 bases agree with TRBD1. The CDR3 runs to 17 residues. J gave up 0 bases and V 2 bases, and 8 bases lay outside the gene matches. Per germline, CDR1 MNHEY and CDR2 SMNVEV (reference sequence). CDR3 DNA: TGTGCCAGCAGTTTAATCGCCGGGACAGGTTTGAACACTGAAGCTTTCTTT. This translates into CASSLIAGTGLNTEAFF.

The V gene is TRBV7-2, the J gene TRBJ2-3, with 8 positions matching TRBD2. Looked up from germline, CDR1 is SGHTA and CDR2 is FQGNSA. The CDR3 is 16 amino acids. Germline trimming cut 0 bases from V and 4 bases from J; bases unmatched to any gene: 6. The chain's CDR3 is CASSLAVAGSADTQYF. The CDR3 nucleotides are TGTGCCAGCAGCTTAGCTGTAGCGGGAAGCGCAGATACGCAGTATTTT.

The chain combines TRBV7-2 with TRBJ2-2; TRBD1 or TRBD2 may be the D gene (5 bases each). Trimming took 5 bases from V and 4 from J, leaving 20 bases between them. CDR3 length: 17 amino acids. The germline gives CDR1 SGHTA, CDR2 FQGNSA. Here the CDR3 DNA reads TGTGCCAGCAGCCGTGGGTGGACTGCCAGGGTCACCGGGGAGCTGTTTTTT. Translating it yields CASSRGWTARVTGELFF.

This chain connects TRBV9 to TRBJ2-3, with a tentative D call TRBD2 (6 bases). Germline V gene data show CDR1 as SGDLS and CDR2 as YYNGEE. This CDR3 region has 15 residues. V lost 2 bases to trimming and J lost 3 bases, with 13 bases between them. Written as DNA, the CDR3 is TGTGCCAGCAGCGTGACTAGTGGGGCGACAGATACGCAGTATTTT. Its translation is CASSVTSGATDTQYF.

CDR3 loop: CASSPAQGFADEQFF. In DNA form, the CDR3 reads TGTGCCAGCTCACCGGCCCAGGGTTTCGCGGATGAGCAGTTCTTC. The V and J genes are TRBV18 and TRBJ2-1, with D possibly being TRBD1 (5 bases). The V gene's germline CDR1 is KGHSH and CDR2 LQKENI. V was cut by 3 bases and J by 8 bases, with 17 bases left in between. CDR3 length: 15 residues.

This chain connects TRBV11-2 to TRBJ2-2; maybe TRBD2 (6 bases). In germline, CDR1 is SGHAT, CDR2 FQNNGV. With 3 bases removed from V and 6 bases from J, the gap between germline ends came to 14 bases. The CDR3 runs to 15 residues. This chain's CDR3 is CASSLGFRDSGELFF. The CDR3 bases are TGTGCCAGCAGCTTGGGTTTCAGGGACTCCGGGGAGCTGTTTTTT.